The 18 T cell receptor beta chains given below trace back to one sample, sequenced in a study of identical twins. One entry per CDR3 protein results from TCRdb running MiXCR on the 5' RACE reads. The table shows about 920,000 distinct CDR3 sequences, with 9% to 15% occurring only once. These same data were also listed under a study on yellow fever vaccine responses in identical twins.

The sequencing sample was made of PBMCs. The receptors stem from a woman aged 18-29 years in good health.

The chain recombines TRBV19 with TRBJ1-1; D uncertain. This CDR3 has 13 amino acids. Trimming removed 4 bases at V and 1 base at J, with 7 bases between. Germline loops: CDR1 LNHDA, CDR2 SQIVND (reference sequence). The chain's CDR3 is CASSNRANTEAFF. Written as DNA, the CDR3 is TGTGCCAGTAGTAACAGAGCGAACACTGAAGCTTTCTTT. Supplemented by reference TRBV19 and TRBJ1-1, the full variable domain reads DGGITQSPKYLFRKEGQNVTLSCEQNLNHDAMYWYRQDPGQGLRLIYYSQIVNDFQKGDIAEGYSVSREKKESFPLTVTSAQKNPTAFYLCASSNRANTEAFFGQGTRLTVV.

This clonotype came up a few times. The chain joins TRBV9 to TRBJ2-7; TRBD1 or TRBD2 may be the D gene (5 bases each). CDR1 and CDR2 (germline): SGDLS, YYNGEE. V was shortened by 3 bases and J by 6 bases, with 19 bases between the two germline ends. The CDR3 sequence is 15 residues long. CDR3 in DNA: TGTGCCAGCAGCGCCAGGGATGGGGGTGTAGGCGAGCAGTACTTC. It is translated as CASSARDGGVGEQYF.

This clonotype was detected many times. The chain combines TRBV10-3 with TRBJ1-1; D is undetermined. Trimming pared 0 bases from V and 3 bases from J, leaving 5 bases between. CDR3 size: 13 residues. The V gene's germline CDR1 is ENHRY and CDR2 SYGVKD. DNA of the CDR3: TGTGCCATCAGTGAGTCGAGGGACACTGAAGCTTTCTTT. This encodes CAISESRDTEAFF.

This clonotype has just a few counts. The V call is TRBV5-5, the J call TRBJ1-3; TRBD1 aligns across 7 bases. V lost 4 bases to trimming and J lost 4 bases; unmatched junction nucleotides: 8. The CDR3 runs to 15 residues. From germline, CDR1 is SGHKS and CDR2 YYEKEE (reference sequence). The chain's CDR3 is CASSLGQFSGNTIYF. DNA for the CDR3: TGTGCCAGCAGCCTGGGACAGTTCTCGGGAAACACCATATATTTT. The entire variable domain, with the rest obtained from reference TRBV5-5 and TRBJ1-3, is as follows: DAGVTQSPTHLIKTRGQQVTLRCSPISGHKSVSWYQQVLGQGPQFIFQYYEKEERGRGNFPDRFSARQFPNYSSELNVNALLLGDSALYLCASSLGQFSGNTIYFGEGSWLTVV.

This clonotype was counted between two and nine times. This CDR3 reads CSVEDGAGYNEQFF. CDR3 nucleotides: TGCAGCGTTGAAGATGGGGCCGGGTACAATGAGCAGTTCTTC. V gene TRBV29-1 combines with J gene TRBJ2-1; maybe TRBD1 (5 bases). The CDR3 consists of 14 residues. CDR1 and CDR2 (germline): SQVTM, ANQGSEA. The germline V and J ends were trimmed by 0 bases and 4 bases, with 10 bases remaining between them.

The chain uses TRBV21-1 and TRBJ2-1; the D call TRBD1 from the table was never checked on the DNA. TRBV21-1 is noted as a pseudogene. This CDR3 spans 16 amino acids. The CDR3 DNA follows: TGTGCCAGCAGCAAAGGGTGCGCCGACAGCAACAATGAGCAGTTCTTC. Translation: CASSKGCADSNNEQFF.

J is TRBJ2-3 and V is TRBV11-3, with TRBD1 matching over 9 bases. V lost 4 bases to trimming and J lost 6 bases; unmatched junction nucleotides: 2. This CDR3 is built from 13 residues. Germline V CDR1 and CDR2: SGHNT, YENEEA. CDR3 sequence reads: CASSWDREDTQYF. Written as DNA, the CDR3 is TGTGCCAGCAGCTGGGACAGGGAGGATACGCAGTATTTT. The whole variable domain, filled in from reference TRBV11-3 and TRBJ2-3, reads EAGVVQSPRYKIIEKKQPVAFWCNPISGHNTLYWYLQNLGQGPELLIRYENEEAVDDSQLPKDRFSAERLKGVDSTLKIQPAELGDSAVYLCASSWDREDTQYFGPGTRLTVL.

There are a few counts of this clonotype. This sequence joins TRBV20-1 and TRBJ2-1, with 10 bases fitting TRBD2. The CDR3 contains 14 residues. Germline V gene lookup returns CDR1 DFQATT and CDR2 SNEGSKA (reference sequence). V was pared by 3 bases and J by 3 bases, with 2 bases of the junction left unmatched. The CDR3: CSARTSGHYNEQFF. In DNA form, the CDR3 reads TGCAGTGCTAGGACTAGCGGGCACTACAATGAGCAGTTCTTC.

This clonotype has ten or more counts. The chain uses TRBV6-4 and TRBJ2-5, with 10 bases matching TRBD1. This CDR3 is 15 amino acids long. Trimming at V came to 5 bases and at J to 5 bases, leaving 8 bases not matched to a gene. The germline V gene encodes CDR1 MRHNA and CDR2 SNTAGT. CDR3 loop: CASSQTPDRGETQYF. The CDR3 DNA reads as TGTGCCAGCAGTCAAACCCCGGACAGGGGGGAGACCCAGTACTTC.

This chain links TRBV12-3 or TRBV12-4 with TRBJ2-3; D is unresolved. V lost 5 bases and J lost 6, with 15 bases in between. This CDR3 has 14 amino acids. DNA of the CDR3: TGTGCCAGCAGTCCCCGGGCTAGTTCGGATACGCAGTATTTT. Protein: CASSPRASSDTQYF.

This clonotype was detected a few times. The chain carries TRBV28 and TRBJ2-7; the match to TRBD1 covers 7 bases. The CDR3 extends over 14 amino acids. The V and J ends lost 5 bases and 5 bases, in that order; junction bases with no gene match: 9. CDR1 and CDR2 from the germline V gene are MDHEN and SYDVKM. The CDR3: CASSPPPGQDEQYF. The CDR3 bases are TGTGCCAGCAGTCCGCCCCCCGGACAGGACGAGCAGTACTTC.

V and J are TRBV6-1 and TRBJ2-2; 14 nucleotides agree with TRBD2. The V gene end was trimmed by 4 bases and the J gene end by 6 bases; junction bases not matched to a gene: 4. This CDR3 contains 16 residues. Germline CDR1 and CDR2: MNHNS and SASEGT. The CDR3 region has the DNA TGTGCCAGCAGTGGGACTAGCGGGAGGTCGGCCGGGGAGCTGTTTTTT. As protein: CASSGTSGRSAGELFF.

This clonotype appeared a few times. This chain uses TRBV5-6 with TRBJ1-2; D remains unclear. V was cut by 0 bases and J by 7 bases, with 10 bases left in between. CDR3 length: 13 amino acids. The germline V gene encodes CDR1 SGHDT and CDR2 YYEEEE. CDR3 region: CASSLERTRGYTF. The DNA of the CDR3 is TGTGCCAGCAGCTTGGAACGCACTCGTGGCTACACCTTC.

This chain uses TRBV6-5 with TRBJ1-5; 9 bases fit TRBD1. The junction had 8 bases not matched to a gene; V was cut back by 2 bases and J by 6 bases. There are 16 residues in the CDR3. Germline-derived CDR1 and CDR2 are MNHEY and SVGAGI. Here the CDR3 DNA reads TGTGCCAGCAGTTACACCAGGACAGGGGTGGGTCAGCCCCAGCATTTT. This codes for CASSYTRTGVGQPQHF.

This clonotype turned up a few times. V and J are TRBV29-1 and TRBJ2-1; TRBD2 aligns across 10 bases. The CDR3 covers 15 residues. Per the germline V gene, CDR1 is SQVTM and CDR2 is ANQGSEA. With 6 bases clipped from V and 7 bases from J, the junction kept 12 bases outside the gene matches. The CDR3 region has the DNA TGCAGCGTCGCACCAGCGGGGGGGCTAGGTAATGAGCAGTTCTTC. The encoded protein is CSVAPAGGLGNEQFF.

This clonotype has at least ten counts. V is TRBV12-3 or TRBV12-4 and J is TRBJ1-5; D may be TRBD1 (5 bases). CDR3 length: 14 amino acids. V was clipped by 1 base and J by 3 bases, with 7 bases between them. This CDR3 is CASSLGTYNQPQHF. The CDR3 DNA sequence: TGTGCCAGCAGTTTAGGGACATACAATCAGCCCCAGCATTTT.

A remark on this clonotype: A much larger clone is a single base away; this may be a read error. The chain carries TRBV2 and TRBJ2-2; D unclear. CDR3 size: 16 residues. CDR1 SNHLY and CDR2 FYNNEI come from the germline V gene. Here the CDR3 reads CASSLHPVLNTVELFF. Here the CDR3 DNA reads TGTGCCAGCAGCCTGCATCCGGTACTGAACACCGTGGAGCTGTTTTTT.

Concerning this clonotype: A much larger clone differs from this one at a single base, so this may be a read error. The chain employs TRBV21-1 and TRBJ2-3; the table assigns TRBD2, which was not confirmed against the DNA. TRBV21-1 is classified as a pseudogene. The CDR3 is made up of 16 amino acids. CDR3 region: CASTPKTPPGRHTQYF. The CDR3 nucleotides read TGTGCCAGCACTCCAAAGACCCCGCCGGGGAGGCATACGCAGTATTTT.